A single sample gave rise to the 8 T cell receptor beta chains below, sequenced in a study of blood T cell repertoires in COVID-19 (TCRdb year 2020). The library was generated by the immunoSEQ multiplex PCR assay. Drawn from immuneACCESS, this table holds only the in-frame rearrangements with V and J called that TCRdb kept. Clones are partly lost; checked studies trace under half to an unresolved V gene and leave the rest unexplained. This sample comprises around 620,000 clones, approximately 90% of them detected only once. Approximately 0.25% of the sample is taken by the ten largest. The specimen was peripheral blood. The receptors stem from a woman under 30 with acute or convalescent COVID-19.

The chain recombines TRBV7-9 with TRBJ1-1; TRBD1 is a possible D gene (5 bases). V gave up 5 bases and J gave up 3 bases, with 28 bases separating them. The germline V gene encodes CDR1 SEHNR and CDR2 FQNEAQ (reference sequence). CDR3 length equals 19 residues. Written as DNA, the CDR3 is TGTGCCAGCAGCCCTGTGGAAGCAAGCCTGGGACTAGCTGACACTGAAGCTTTCTTT. This encodes CASSPVEASLGLADTEAFF.

V usage is TRBV29-1 and J usage is TRBJ1-1; TRBD1 agrees at 7 bases. V shed 7 bases and J 3 bases; nucleotides not matched to a gene: 5. Looked up from germline, CDR1 is SQVTM and CDR2 is ANQGSEA. The CDR3 sequence is 12 residues long. The CDR3 bases are TGCAGCGGGAATACAGGGGACACTGAAGCTTTCTTT. Protein product: CSGNTGDTEAFF.

V is TRBV24-1 and J is TRBJ2-5; a possible D gene is TRBD1 (6 bases). Germline values: CDR1 KGHDR, CDR2 SFDVKD. The V gene lost 4 bases and the J gene lost 0 bases, with 11 bases spanning the gap. This CDR3 is built from 15 residues. CDR3 protein: CATSEPRDNQETQYF. The CDR3 region has the DNA TGTGCCACCAGTGAACCCCGGGACAACCAAGAGACCCAGTACTTC.

The chain uses TRBV5-5 and TRBJ2-7; 9 bases align to TRBD1. Per the germline V gene, CDR1 is SGHKS and CDR2 is YYEKEE (reference sequence). V shed 4 bases, J shed 1 base, and the junction held 18 bases outside the gene matches. This CDR3 is built from 19 residues. The CDR3: CASSHEGQGLLGRSYEQYF. The CDR3 DNA follows: TGTGCCAGCAGCCATGAGGGACAGGGCCTCTTAGGTCGGTCCTACGAGCAGTACTTC. The entire variable domain, with the rest obtained from reference TRBV5-5 and TRBJ2-7, is as follows: DAGVTQSPTHLIKTRGQQVTLRCSPISGHKSVSWYQQVLGQGPQFIFQYYEKEERGRGNFPDRFSARQFPNYSSELNVNALLLGDSALYLCASSHEGQGLLGRSYEQYFGPGTRLTVT.

The chain links TRBV7-7 to TRBJ1-4, with no clear D. Trimming cost V 6 bases and J 4 bases, with 3 bases left between them. CDR1 is SSHAT and CDR2 is FNYEAQ in the germline V gene (reference sequence). The CDR3 loop spans 11 amino acids. The CDR3 is CASRYNEKLFF. CDR3 coding DNA: TGTGCCAGCAGATATAATGAAAAACTGTTTTTT.

The rearrangement uses TRBV27 and TRBJ1-5; D might be TRBD1 (5 bases). The CDR3 is 16 amino acids. Trimming left V 4 bases short and J 2 bases short, with 15 bases between. The germline V gene encodes CDR1 MNHEY and CDR2 SMNVEV (reference sequence). This CDR3 reads CASSSAQGLGNQPQHF. In DNA, the CDR3 is TGTGCCAGCAGTTCCGCCCAGGGTTTGGGCAATCAGCCCCAGCATTTT.

The rearrangement joins TRBV7-2 to TRBJ2-7, with a possible D match to TRBD1 (6 bases). V gave up 4 bases and J gave up 2 bases, with 12 bases separating them. CDR3 length equals 14 residues. Germline V gene data show CDR1 as SGHTA and CDR2 as FQGNSA. CDR3 nucleotides: TGTGCCAGCAGCTGGGCAGGGGACACCTACGAGCAGTACTTC. This codes for CASSWAGDTYEQYF.

This sequence joins TRBV7-9 and TRBJ2-2; D is perhaps TRBD1 (6 bases). The V and J ends lost 3 bases and 3 bases respectively, with 14 bases between them. This CDR3 spans 16 amino acids. Germline V gene sequence: CDR1 SEHNR, CDR2 FQNEAQ (reference sequence). The chain's CDR3 is CASSFPGTLDTGELFF. CDR3 bases: TGTGCCAGCAGCTTTCCCGGGACACTAGACACCGGGGAGCTGTTTTTT.